Each of the 29 T cell receptor beta chains below was sequenced from the same sample in a study of T cell changes during pregnancy in multiple sclerosis. Using immunoSEQ multiplex PCR, the repertoire was profiled, and TCRdb retains in-frame clones only, with some absent. The sample lists approximately 61,000 clones, around 90% occurring once. The sample consisted of peripheral blood, taken in the first trimester of pregnancy. The receptor set was obtained from a female donor with multiple sclerosis, enrolled in a pregnancy study.

Concerning this clone itself: Sequence at one end of the junction differs from germline and may be a read error. The chain combines TRBV29-1 with TRBJ2-1, with D possibly being TRBD2 (5 bases). The CDR3 is 11 residues long. Germline V lookup: CDR1 SQVTM, CDR2 ANQGSEA. The CDR3 spells CSAELVREQFF. Here the CDR3 DNA reads TGCAGCGCTGAACTAGTGCGTGAGCAGTTCTTC.

The V gene is TRBV4-3, the J gene TRBJ2-3; D gene uncertain. This CDR3 has 14 amino acids. Germline V CDR1 and CDR2: LGHNA, YSLEER. V shed 5 bases and J shed 4 bases, with 13 bases lying between them. The CDR3 nucleotides are TGCGCCAGCAGCTCCCGCATTTTAGCAGATACGCAGTATTTT. Its protein product is CASSSRILADTQYF.

CDR3 sequence (DNA): TGCAGCGGGGACAGGGGCAATGAGCAGTTCTTC. This codes for CSGDRGNEQFF. The chain carries TRBV29-1 and TRBJ2-1; 10 bases are a match to TRBD1. The CDR3 has 11 amino acids. After removal of 7 bases from V and 6 bases from J, the junction contained 0 bases not matched to a gene. CDR1 SQVTM and CDR2 ANQGSEA come from the germline V gene.

This chain links TRBV6-1 with TRBJ2-1; the match to TRBD2 covers 8 bases. The CDR3 is made up of 16 amino acids. Germline V gene sequence: CDR1 MNHNS, CDR2 SASEGT. V lost 0 bases to trimming and J lost 0 bases; unmatched junction nucleotides: 1. The CDR3: CASSEAGGGSYNEQFF. CDR3 bases: TGTGCCAGCAGTGAAGCCGGGGGGGGCTCCTACAATGAGCAGTTCTTC.

The chain uses TRBV18 and TRBJ2-1; no firm D call. Germline-derived CDR1 and CDR2 are KGHSH and LQKENI. V was clipped by 4 bases and J by 5 bases, with 15 bases between them. The CDR3 covers 15 residues. The CDR3 coding sequence is TGTGCCAGCTCACGGATCGGAATTGGGCACAATGAGCAGTTCTTC. Encoded protein: CASSRIGIGHNEQFF.

The chain couples TRBV28 to TRBJ1-3, with TRBD1 as a possible D gene (5 bases). The CDR3 loop spans 13 amino acids. Germline lookup yields CDR1 MDHEN and CDR2 SYDVKM. Trimming shortened V by 5 bases and J by 4 bases, and 9 bases separated the two germline ends. The CDR3 is CASSGGWGNTIYF. Here the CDR3 DNA reads TGTGCCAGCAGTGGGGGGTGGGGAAACACCATATATTTT.

A few counts support this clone. The rearrangement links TRBV7-9 to TRBJ2-7, with TRBD2 matching over 9 bases. The CDR3 is 15 residues long. In germline, CDR1 is SEHNR, CDR2 FQNEAQ (reference sequence). Trimming at V came to 5 bases and at J to 5 bases, leaving 10 bases not matched to a gene. CDR3 in amino acids: CASSPSGGRADEQYF. As DNA, the CDR3 is TGTGCCAGCAGCCCCAGTGGCGGGAGGGCCGACGAGCAGTACTTC.

The CDR3 is CASSHGLAGTYEQYF. The DNA for the CDR3 is TGCGCCAGCAGCCATGGACTAGCGGGAACCTACGAGCAGTACTTC. This chain connects TRBV4-1 to TRBJ2-7; TRBD2 aligns across 12 bases. This CDR3 region has 15 residues. V shed 3 bases and J 2 bases; nucleotides not matched to a gene: 2. Per germline, CDR1 MGHRA and CDR2 YSYEKL.

This chain connects TRBV2 to TRBJ2-5, with a tentative D call TRBD1 (5 bases). The V and J ends lost 11 bases and 0 bases respectively, with 16 bases between them. The germline V gene has CDR1 SNHLY and CDR2 FYNNEI. CDR3 length: 14 amino acids. CDR3 DNA sequence: TGTGCCGGACAAAGCCCTAGTCACCAAGAGACCCAGTACTTC. The encoded protein is CAGQSPSHQETQYF.

The chain uses TRBV18 and TRBJ2-5; D is uncertain. V lost 0 bases to trimming and J lost 5 bases, with 7 bases between them. Germline CDR1 reads KGHSH; CDR2 reads LQKENI. The CDR3 has 13 amino acids. CDR3 coding DNA: TGTGCCAGCTCACCACCGCCCGCGGAGACCCAGTACTTC. Amino acid sequence: CASSPPPAETQYF.

The rearrangement uses TRBV28 and TRBJ2-7; D is possibly TRBD1 (5 bases). V was trimmed by 3 bases and J by 5 bases, leaving 14 bases between them. CDR3 size: 14 residues. Germline V CDR1 and CDR2: MDHEN, SYDVKM. The CDR3 DNA sequence: TGTGCCAGCAGTTTTTTTGGTGGGGCCCACGAGCAGTACTTC. This sequence encodes CASSFFGGAHEQYF.

The chain uses TRBV27 and TRBJ1-1; D gene ambiguous. V lost 3 bases, J lost 1 base, and 18 bases lay in between. Germline V gene data show CDR1 as MNHEY and CDR2 as SMNVEV (reference sequence). This CDR3 has 17 amino acids. CDR3 in DNA: TGTGCCAGCAGTTTCCGCCTCCGTGGAGGTACGAACACTGAAGCTTTCTTT. The encoded protein is CASSFRLRGGTNTEAFF.

V is TRBV18 and J is TRBJ2-7, with TRBD2 matching 14 bases. CDR1 is KGHSH and CDR2 is LQKENI in the germline V gene. This CDR3 is built from 16 residues. V lost 3 bases to trimming and J lost 4 bases; unmatched junction nucleotides: 5. CDR3 in amino acids: CASSPGLAGGSYEQYF. The CDR3 DNA reads as TGTGCCAGCTCACCCGGACTAGCGGGAGGATCATACGAGCAGTACTTC. Together with reference TRBV18 and TRBJ2-7, the CDR3 gives the full variable domain: NAGVMQNPRHLVRRRGQEARLRCSPMKGHSHVYWYRQLPEEGLKFMVYLQKENIIDESGMPKERFSAEFPKEGPSILRIQQVVRGDSAAYFCASSPGLAGGSYEQYFGPGTRLTVT.

This clone was picked up one time. V is TRBV27 and J is TRBJ2-3; weak D call: TRBD2 (5 bases). Deletions cut 2 bases from V and 4 bases from J, with 10 bases between. Germline V gene lookup returns CDR1 MNHEY and CDR2 SMNVEV (reference sequence). This CDR3 region has 14 residues. The CDR3 DNA reads as TGTGCCAGCAGTTTAAGTGGGCGGGCAGATACGCAGTATTTT. It codes for CASSLSGRADTQYF.

The rearrangement links TRBV28 to TRBJ1-2; D uncertain. The germline gives CDR1 MDHEN, CDR2 SYDVKM. CDR3 length: 14 amino acids. With 2 bases removed from V and 8 bases from J, the gap between germline ends came to 15 bases. The CDR3 DNA reads TGTGCCAGCAGTTTACCTGTTTCCCCTATGGGCTACACCTTC. It specifies CASSLPVSPMGYTF.

This chain joins TRBV28 and TRBJ2-7; 12 bases match TRBD2. Germline CDR1 MDHEN, CDR2 SYDVKM. V gave up 5 bases and J gave up 0 bases; unmatched junction bases: 8. This CDR3 has 17 residues. CDR3 sequence (DNA): TGTGCCAGCAGTCGTGGACTAGCGGGACGGAGCTCCTACGAGCAGTACTTC. Translated, it gives CASSRGLAGRSSYEQYF.

The CDR3 loop is CASSTGTGTGNTIYF. The CDR3 nucleotides read TGTGCCAGCAGCACCGGGACAGGGACTGGAAACACCATATATTTT. This chain connects TRBV5-6 to TRBJ1-3; TRBD1 matches 9 bases. This CDR3 comprises 15 residues. J was trimmed by 2 bases and V by 4 bases; bases with no gene match: 4. Germline CDR1 and CDR2: SGHDT and YYEEEE. The whole variable domain, filled in from reference TRBV5-6 and TRBJ1-3, reads DAGVTQSPTHLIKTRGQQVTLRCSPKSGHDTVSWYQQALGQGPQFIFQYYEEEERQRGNFPDRFSGHQFPNYSSELNVNALLLGDSALYLCASSTGTGTGNTIYFGEGSWLTVV.

The CDR3 coding sequence is TGTGCCAGCAGCTTAGACTCAGCGGGAGAGTACTTC. This codes for CASSLDSAGEYF. V is TRBV7-8 and J is TRBJ2-7; 8 nucleotides match TRBD2. Germline V lookup: CDR1 SGHVS, CDR2 FQNEAQ. This CDR3 spans 12 amino acids. The V and J ends lost 1 base and 11 bases, in that order; junction bases with no gene match: 4. Full variable domain (remainder filled in from reference TRBV7-8 and TRBJ2-7): GAGVSQSPRYKVAKRGQDVALRCDPISGHVSLFWYQQALGQGPEFLTYFQNEAQLDKSGLPSDRFFAERPEGSVSTLKIQRTQQEDSAVYLCASSLDSAGEYFGPGTRLTVT.

For the CDR3, the DNA is TGTGCCAGCAGCTTGGGTCCACCAGGAAGGTATGTTGAGCAGTTCTTC. This sequence encodes CASSLGPPGRYVEQFF. This sequence joins TRBV5-6 and TRBJ2-1; D call uncertain. CDR1 SGHDT and CDR2 YYEEEE come from the germline V gene. V was pared by 0 bases and J by 9 bases, with 19 bases between. This CDR3 has 16 residues.

This sequence joins TRBV10-1 and TRBJ2-7; D remains ambiguous. V gave up 3 bases and J gave up 5 bases, with 17 bases separating them. The germline V gene encodes CDR1 WNHNN and CDR2 SYGVQD (reference sequence). CDR3 length: 15 residues. CDR3 sequence (DNA): TGCGCCAGCAGTGATGGCCGGGTCCCCGGCAACGAGCAGTACTTC. Translation gives CASSDGRVPGNEQYF.

The chain recombines TRBV6-1 with TRBJ2-1, with no clear D. Deletions cut 1 base from V and 7 bases from J, with 11 bases between. The germline V gene encodes CDR1 MNHNS and CDR2 SASEGT. The CDR3 extends over 14 amino acids. As DNA, the CDR3 is TGTGCCAGCAGTGAAGGAGCATCGGTAAATGAGCAGTTCTTC. Its translation: CASSEGASVNEQFF.

CDR3 nucleotides: TGTGCCAGCAGTGAGGGGAGACGGCACTCTGGGGCCAACGTCCTGACTTTC. Its translation: CASSEGRRHSGANVLTF. V and J are TRBV2 and TRBJ2-6, with a possible D match to TRBD2 (5 bases). Germline V lookup: CDR1 SNHLY, CDR2 FYNNEI. The V and J ends lost 3 bases and 0 bases respectively, with 12 bases between them. The CDR3 runs 17 residues. The variable domain in full, with the rest retrieved from reference TRBV2 and TRBJ2-6, is EPEVTQTPSHQVTQMGQEVILRCVPISNHLYFYWYRQILGQKVEFLVSFYNNEISEKSEIFDDQFSVERPDGSNFTLKIRSTKLEDSAMYFCASSEGRRHSGANVLTFGAGSRLTVL.

The V gene is TRBV18, the J gene TRBJ1-1, with TRBD1 as a possible D gene (5 bases). The ends were cut back, 6 bases at V and 4 bases at J, with 12 bases in the middle. The V gene's germline CDR1 is KGHSH and CDR2 LQKENI. CDR3 length: 13 amino acids. The CDR3 loop is CASSPKGPTEAFF. The CDR3 DNA follows: TGTGCCAGCTCGCCAAAGGGGCCCACTGAAGCTTTCTTT.

The rearrangement links TRBV5-1 to TRBJ1-5; D might be TRBD1 (6 bases). In germline, CDR1 is SGHRS, CDR2 YFSETQ. The V end lost 5 bases, the J end lost 3 bases, and 21 bases lay between the germline ends. The CDR3 loop spans 17 amino acids. The CDR3, as DNA: TGCGCCAGCAGAAAGCCACCAGGGGCCCTTGACAATCAGCCCCAGCATTTT. Translation: CASRKPPGALDNQPQHF.

CDR3: CASSWTGFTGELFF. As DNA, the CDR3 is TGTGCCAGCAGCTGGACAGGGTTCACCGGGGAGCTGTTTTTT. V and J are TRBV5-6 and TRBJ2-2, with 8 bases fitting TRBD1. This CDR3 spans 14 amino acids. Unmatched junction bases numbered 2, after V lost 3 bases and J lost 4 bases. Germline V CDR1 and CDR2: SGHDT, YYEEEE.

The J gene is TRBJ2-5, the V gene TRBV5-1; 9 bases fit TRBD1. The CDR3 sequence is 15 residues long. Germline loops: CDR1 SGHRS, CDR2 YFSETQ. The ends lost 3 bases at V and 1 base at J; junction bases unmatched: 4. CDR3 nucleotide sequence: TGCGCCAGCAGCTCCGGACAGGGGCCCCAAGAGACCCAGTACTTC. This translates into CASSSGQGPQETQYF. Based on the CDR3 plus reference TRBV5-1 and TRBJ2-5, the full variable domain is KAGVTQTPRYLIKTRGQQVTLSCSPISGHRSVSWYQQTPGQGLQFLFEYFSETQRNKGNFPGRFSGRQFSNSRSEMNVSTLELGDSALYLCASSSGQGPQETQYFGPGTRLLVL.

This chain links TRBV5-1 with TRBJ2-7, with a tentative D call TRBD2 (5 bases). CDR3 size: 15 residues. Trimming shortened V by 2 bases and J by 0 bases, and 12 bases separated the two germline ends. Germline values: CDR1 SGHRS, CDR2 YFSETQ. Written as DNA, the CDR3 is TGCGCCAGCAGCTTACAAGGACTGCGCTCCTACGAGCAGTACTTC. It codes for CASSLQGLRSYEQYF.

This rearrangement joins TRBV5-8 to TRBJ1-3; D gene ambiguous. The CDR3 contains 14 residues. The germline V gene has CDR1 SGHTS and CDR2 YDEGEE. V lost 2 bases and J 2 bases, leaving 8 bases between the germline ends. CDR3 residues: CASSFEDPGNTIYF. The CDR3 DNA reads as TGTGCCAGCAGCTTTGAGGATCCTGGAAACACCATATATTTT.

The chain has TRBV4-2 and TRBJ2-5; D remains unclear. Trimming pared 0 bases from V and 1 base from J, leaving 9 bases between. CDR3 length equals 15 residues. Germline CDR1 is LGHNA and CDR2 is YNFKEQ. The CDR3 sequence: CASSQDGTVQETQYF. In DNA form, the CDR3 reads TGTGCCAGCAGCCAAGATGGTACAGTCCAAGAGACCCAGTACTTC.